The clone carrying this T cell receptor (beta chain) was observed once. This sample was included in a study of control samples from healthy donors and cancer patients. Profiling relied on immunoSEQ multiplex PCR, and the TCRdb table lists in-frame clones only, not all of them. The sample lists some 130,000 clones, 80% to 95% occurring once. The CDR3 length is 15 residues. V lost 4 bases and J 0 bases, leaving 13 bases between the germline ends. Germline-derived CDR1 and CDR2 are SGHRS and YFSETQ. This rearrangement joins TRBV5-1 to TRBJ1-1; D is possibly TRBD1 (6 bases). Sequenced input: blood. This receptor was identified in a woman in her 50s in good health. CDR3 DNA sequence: TGCGCCAGCAGCCCGGGGGCCAGGGTGAACACTGAAGCTTTCTTT. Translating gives CASSPGARVNTEAFF.